A selection of T cell receptor beta chains follows, all from one sample in a study of T-cell memory formation after mild COVID-19. TCRdb re-analysed the 5' RACE reads in MiXCR, keeping a single row per CDR3 protein. The sample yields 170,000 or so distinct CDR3 sequences, over 20% seen once. The sequencing input was PBMCs or a T cell subset sorted from them (not recorded which). The receptors derive from an adult woman who had mild COVID-19 (a few samples of this study predate the infection). Cell type and time point are not known. Both conserved end residues are part of each CDR3. Fields, in order: CDR3 protein, CDR3 DNA, clone size, V gene, J gene, D gene. The D gene is left open where the match is weak. Clone size is shown for a subset of rows, as once, few, many or a class of expanded clone.

CDR3: CASSLRAEAYNEQFF
DNA: TGCGCCAGCAGCTTAAGGGCAGAGGCCTACAATGAGCAGTTCTTC
size: -
V: TRBV5-1
J: TRBJ2-1
D: -

CDR3: CASSARSGEGTDTQYF
DNA: TGTGCCAGCAGCGCTCGTAGCGGGGAAGGCACAGATACGCAGTATTTT
size: -
V: TRBV9
J: TRBJ2-3
D: TRBD2

CDR3: CASSPSRGTGVNTEAFF
DNA: TGTGCCAGCTCACCTTCGCGCGGGACAGGTGTGAACACTGAAGCTTTCTTT
size: -
V: TRBV18
J: TRBJ1-1
D: TRBD1

CDR3: CASSPRTWDLDEQYF
DNA: TGTGCCAGCAGCCCGCGCACCTGGGATCTGGACGAGCAGTACTTC
size: -
V: TRBV7-6
J: TRBJ2-7
D: -

CDR3: CASSLADRGSSYEQYF
DNA: TGCGCCAGCAGCTTGGCGGACAGGGGGTCCTCCTACGAGCAGTACTTC
size: -
V: TRBV5-1
J: TRBJ2-7
D: TRBD1

CDR3: CASSLAIRLGDRNTEAFF
DNA: TGTGCCAGCAGTTTAGCGATTCGATTGGGGGACCGGAACACTGAAGCTTTCTTT
size: -
V: TRBV12-3/TRBV12-4
J: TRBJ1-1
D: -

CDR3: CASSPWDGDTEAFF
DNA: TGTGCCAGTAGTCCTTGGGACGGGGACACTGAAGCTTTCTTT
size: few
V: TRBV19
J: TRBJ1-1
D: -

CDR3: CASSQFKGSVTGQYF
DNA: TGCGCCAGCAGCCAGTTTAAGGGTTCCGTCACGGGCCAGTACTTC
size: -
V: TRBV4-1
J: TRBJ2-5
D: -

CDR3: CASSLLGTGGYQETQYF
DNA: TGCGCCAGCAGCTTGCTAGGGACAGGGGGATACCAAGAGACCCAGTACTTC
size: few
V: TRBV5-1
J: TRBJ2-5
D: TRBD1

CDR3: CASSPSQPGSQETQYF
DNA: TGTGCCAGCAGCCCTTCGCAGCCGGGGAGCCAAGAGACCCAGTACTTC
size: few
V: TRBV7-9
J: TRBJ2-5
D: -

CDR3: CASSGGTREQNEQFF
DNA: TGTGCCAGCAGCGGTGGGACTAGAGAACAAAATGAGCAGTTCTTC
size: few
V: TRBV7-6
J: TRBJ2-1
D: TRBD2

CDR3: CASSHDSYEQYF
DNA: TGCGCCAGCAGCCATGACAGTTACGAGCAGTACTTC
size: few
V: TRBV4-1
J: TRBJ2-7
D: -

CDR3: CSVEDLDSRSYEQYF
DNA: TGCAGCGTTGAAGATTTGGACAGTAGATCCTACGAGCAGTACTTC
size: -
V: TRBV29-1
J: TRBJ2-7
D: -

CDR3: CASIAWGTPYQETQYF
DNA: TGTGCCAGCATCGCCTGGGGGACACCGTACCAAGAGACCCAGTACTTC
size: few
V: TRBV7-8
J: TRBJ2-5
D: -

CDR3: CASSDAGVLYGYTF
DNA: TGTGCCAGCAGTGATGCGGGGGTACTCTATGGCTACACCTTC
size: -
V: TRBV2
J: TRBJ1-2
D: -

CDR3: CASSQGLTDTQYF
DNA: TGTGCCAGCAGCCAGGGGCTCACAGATACGCAGTATTTT
size: -
V: TRBV7-9
J: TRBJ2-3
D: -

CDR3: CSARPSGGPNSYEQYF
DNA: TGCAGTGCTAGACCCAGCGGGGGGCCAAACTCCTACGAGCAGTACTTC
size: few
V: TRBV20-1
J: TRBJ2-7
D: TRBD2

CDR3: CASSLARGGEYNEQFF
DNA: TGTGCCAGCAGTTTAGCGCGTGGAGGGGAATACAATGAGCAGTTCTTC
size: -
V: TRBV27
J: TRBJ2-1
D: -

CDR3: CASSLGGQGADGYTF
DNA: TGTGCCAGCAGTTTGGGGGGACAGGGTGCTGATGGCTACACCTTC
size: -
V: TRBV12-3/TRBV12-4
J: TRBJ1-2
D: TRBD1

CDR3: CASSLARGTTPYF
DNA: TGTGCCAGCAGCTTAGCGCGGGGGACCACCCCGTACTTC
size: -
V: TRBV7-7
J: TRBJ2-5
D: TRBD2